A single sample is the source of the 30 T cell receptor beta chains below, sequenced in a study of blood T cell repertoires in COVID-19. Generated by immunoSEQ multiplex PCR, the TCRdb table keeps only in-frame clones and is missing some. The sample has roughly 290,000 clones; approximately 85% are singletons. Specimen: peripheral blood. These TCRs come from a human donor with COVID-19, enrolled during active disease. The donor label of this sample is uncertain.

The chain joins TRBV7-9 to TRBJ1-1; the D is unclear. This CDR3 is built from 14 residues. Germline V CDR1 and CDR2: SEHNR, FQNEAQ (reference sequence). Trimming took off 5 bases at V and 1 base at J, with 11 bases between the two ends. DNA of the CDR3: TGTGCCAGCAGCGTACTGGACTGGAACACTGAAGCTTTCTTT. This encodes CASSVLDWNTEAFF.

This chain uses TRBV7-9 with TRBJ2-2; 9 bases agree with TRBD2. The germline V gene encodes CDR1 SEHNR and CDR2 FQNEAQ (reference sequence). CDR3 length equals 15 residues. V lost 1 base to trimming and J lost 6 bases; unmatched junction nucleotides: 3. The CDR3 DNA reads TGTGCCAGCAGCTTAGAACTAGCGGGTGCCGGGGAGCTGTTTTTT. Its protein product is CASSLELAGAGELFF.

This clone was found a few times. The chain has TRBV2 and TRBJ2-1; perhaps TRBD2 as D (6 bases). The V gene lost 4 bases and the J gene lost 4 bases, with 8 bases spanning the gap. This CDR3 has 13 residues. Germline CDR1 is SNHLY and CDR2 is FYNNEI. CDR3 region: CASSAGAYNEQFF. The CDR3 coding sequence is TGTGCCAGCAGTGCGGGAGCATACAATGAGCAGTTCTTC.

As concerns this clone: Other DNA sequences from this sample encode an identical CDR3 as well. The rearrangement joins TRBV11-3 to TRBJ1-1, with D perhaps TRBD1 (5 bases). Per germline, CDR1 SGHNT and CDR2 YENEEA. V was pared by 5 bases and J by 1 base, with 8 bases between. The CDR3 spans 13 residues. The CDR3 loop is CASSLQGNTEAFF. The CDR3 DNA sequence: TGTGCCAGCAGCCTCCAGGGGAACACTGAAGCTTTCTTT.

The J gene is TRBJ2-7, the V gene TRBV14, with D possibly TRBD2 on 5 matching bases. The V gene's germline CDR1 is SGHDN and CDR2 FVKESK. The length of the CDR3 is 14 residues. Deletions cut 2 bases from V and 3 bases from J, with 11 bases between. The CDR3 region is CASSQHGGNYEQYF. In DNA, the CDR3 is TGTGCCAGCAGCCAACACGGAGGAAACTACGAGCAGTACTTC. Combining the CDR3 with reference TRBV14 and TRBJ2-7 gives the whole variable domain EAGVTQFPSHSVIEKGQTVTLRCDPISGHDNLYWYRRVMGKEIKFLLHFVKESKQDESGMPNNRFLAERTGGTYSTLKVQPAELEDSGVYFCASSQHGGNYEQYFGPGTRLTVT.

CDR3 sequence reads: CASSYSGPANTEAFF. Written as DNA, the CDR3 is TGTGCCAGCAGTTACTCGGGCCCGGCGAACACTGAAGCTTTCTTT. The chain couples TRBV6-5 to TRBJ1-1; the D is unclear. Germline CDR1 and CDR2: MNHEY and SVGAGI. The CDR3 is 15 residues long. Trimming cost V 0 bases and J 1 base, with 9 bases left between them.

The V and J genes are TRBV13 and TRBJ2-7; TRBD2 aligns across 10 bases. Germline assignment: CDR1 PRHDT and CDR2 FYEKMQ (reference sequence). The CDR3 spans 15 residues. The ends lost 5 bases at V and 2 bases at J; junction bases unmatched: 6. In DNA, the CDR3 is TGTGCCAGCAGCACCACCGGGACTAGCGCCTACGAGCAGTACTTC. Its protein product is CASSTTGTSAYEQYF.

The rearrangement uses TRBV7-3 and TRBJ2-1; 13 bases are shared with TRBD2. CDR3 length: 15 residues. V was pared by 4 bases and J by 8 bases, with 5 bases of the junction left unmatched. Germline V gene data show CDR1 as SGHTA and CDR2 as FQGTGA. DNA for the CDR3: TGTGCCAGCAGCTCAGGACTAGCGGGAGCTGATGAGCAGTTCTTC. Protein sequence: CASSSGLAGADEQFF.

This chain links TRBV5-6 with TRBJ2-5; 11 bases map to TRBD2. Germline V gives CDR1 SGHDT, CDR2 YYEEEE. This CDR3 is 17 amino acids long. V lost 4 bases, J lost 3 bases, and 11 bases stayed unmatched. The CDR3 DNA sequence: TGTGCCAGCAGCCCTCCCCGGACTAGCGGGTGGGAAGAGACCCAGTACTTC. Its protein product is CASSPPRTSGWEETQYF.

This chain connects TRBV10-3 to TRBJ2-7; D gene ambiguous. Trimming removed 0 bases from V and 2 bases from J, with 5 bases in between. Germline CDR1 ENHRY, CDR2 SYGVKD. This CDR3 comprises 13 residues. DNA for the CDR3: TGTGCCATCAGTGAGTCCGGAGCCTACGAGCAGTACTTC. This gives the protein CAISESGAYEQYF.

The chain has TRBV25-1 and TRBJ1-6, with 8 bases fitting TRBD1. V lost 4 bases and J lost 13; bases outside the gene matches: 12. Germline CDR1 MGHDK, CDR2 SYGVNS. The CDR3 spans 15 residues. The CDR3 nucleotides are TGTGCCAGCAGTGGCGGGACAGGCCTCCAGGACCCCCTCCACTTT. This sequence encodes CASSGGTGLQDPLHF.

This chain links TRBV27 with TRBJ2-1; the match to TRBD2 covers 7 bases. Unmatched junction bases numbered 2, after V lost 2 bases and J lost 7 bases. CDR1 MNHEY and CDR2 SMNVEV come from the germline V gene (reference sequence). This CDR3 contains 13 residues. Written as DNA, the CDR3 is TGTGCCAGCAGTTTACTAGCGGAGAATGAGCAGTTCTTC. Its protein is CASSLLAENEQFF.

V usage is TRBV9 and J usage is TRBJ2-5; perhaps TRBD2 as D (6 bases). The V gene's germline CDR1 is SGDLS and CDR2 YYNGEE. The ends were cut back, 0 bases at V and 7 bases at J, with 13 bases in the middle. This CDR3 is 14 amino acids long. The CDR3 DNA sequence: TGTGCCAGCAGCGTAGAGTGGAGGGTAGGGACCCAGTACTTC. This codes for CASSVEWRVGTQYF.

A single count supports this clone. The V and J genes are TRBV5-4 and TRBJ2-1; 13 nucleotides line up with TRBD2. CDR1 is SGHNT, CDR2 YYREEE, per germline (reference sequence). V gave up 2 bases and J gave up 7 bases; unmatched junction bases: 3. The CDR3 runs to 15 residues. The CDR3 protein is CASSFTSGRANEQFF. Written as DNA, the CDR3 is TGTGCCAGCAGCTTTACTAGCGGGAGGGCGAATGAGCAGTTCTTC.

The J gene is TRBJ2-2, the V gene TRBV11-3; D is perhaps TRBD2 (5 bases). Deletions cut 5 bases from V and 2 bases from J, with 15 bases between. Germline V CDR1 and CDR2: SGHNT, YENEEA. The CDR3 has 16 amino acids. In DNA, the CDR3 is TGTGCCAGCAGCCAACTGGGAGACCGTAACACCGGGGAGCTGTTTTTT. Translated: CASSQLGDRNTGELFF. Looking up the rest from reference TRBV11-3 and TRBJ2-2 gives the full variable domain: EAGVVQSPRYKIIEKKQPVAFWCNPISGHNTLYWYLQNLGQGPELLIRYENEEAVDDSQLPKDRFSAERLKGVDSTLKIQPAELGDSAVYLCASSQLGDRNTGELFFGEGSRLTVL.

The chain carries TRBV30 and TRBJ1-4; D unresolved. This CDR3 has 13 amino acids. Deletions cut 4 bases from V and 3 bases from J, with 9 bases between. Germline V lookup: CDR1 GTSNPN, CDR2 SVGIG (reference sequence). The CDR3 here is CAWTEEANEKLFF. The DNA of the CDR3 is TGTGCCTGGACAGAGGAGGCTAATGAAAAACTGTTTTTT.

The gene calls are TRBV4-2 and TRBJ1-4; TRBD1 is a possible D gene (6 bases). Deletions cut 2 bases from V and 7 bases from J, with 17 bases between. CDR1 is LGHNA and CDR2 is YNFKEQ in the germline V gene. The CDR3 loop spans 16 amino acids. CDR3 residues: CASSQPSQGGSEKLFF. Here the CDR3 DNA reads TGTGCCAGCAGCCAACCTTCACAGGGTGGCAGTGAAAAACTGTTTTTT.

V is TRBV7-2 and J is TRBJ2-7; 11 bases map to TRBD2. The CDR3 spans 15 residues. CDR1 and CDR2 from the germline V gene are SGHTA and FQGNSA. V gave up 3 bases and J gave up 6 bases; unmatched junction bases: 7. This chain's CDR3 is CASSFLAGGVSEQYF. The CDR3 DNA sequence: TGTGCCAGCAGCTTCCTAGCGGGAGGTGTAAGCGAGCAGTACTTC.

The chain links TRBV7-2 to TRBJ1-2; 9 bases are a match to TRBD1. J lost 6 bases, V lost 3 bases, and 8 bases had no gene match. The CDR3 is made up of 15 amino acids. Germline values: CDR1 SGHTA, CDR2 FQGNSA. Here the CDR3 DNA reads TGTGCCAGCAGCTTCGGGACAGGGACGTTGAATGGCTACACCTTC. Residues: CASSFGTGTLNGYTF.

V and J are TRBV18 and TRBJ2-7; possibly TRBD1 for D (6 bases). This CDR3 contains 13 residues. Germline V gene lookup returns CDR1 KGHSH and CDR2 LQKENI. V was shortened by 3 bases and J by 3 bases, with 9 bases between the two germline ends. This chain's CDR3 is CASSPRQDYEQYF. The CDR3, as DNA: TGTGCCAGCTCACCTCGACAGGACTACGAGCAGTACTTC. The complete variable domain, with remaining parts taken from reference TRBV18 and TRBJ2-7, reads NAGVMQNPRHLVRRRGQEARLRCSPMKGHSHVYWYRQLPEEGLKFMVYLQKENIIDESGMPKERFSAEFPKEGPSILRIQQVVRGDSAAYFCASSPRQDYEQYFGPGTRLTVT.

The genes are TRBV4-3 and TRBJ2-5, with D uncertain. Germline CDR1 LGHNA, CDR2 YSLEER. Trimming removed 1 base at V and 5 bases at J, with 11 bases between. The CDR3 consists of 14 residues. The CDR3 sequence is CASSQGDLVETQYF. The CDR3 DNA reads TGCGCCAGCAGCCAAGGTGACTTAGTGGAGACCCAGTACTTC.

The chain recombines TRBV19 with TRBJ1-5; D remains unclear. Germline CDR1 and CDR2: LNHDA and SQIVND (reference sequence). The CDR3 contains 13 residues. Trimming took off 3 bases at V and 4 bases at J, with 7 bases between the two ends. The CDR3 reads CASSISRNQPQHF. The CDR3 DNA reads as TGTGCCAGTAGTATCTCCAGGAATCAGCCCCAGCATTTT.

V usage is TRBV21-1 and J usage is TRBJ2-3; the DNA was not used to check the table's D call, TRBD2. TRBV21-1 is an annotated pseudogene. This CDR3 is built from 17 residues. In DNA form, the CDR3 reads TGTGCCAGCAGCAAAGAGCCTAGCGGGAGAGAGGGAGATACGCAGTATTTT. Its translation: CASSKEPSGREGDTQYF.

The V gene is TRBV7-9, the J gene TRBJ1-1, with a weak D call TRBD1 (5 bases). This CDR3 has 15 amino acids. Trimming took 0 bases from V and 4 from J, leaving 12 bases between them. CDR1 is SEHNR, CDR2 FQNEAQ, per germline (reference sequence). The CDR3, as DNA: TGTGCCAGCAGCTTAGCGATGGGGGAGGGCACTGAAGCTTTCTTT. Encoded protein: CASSLAMGEGTEAFF.

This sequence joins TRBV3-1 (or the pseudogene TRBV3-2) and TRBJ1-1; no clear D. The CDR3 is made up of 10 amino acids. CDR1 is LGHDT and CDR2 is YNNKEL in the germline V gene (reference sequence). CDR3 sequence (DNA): TGTGACCCCCCAGGAACTGAAGCTTTCTTT. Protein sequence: CDPPGTEAFF.

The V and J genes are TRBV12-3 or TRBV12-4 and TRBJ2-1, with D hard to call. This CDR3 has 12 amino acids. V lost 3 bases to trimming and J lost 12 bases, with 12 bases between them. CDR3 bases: TGTGCCAGCAGTTTGAGAGAAGAGGTGCAGTTCTTC. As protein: CASSLREEVQFF.

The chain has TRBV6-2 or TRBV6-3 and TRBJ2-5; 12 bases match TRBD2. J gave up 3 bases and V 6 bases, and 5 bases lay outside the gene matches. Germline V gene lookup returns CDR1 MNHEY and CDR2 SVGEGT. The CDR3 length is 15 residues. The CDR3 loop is CASSLGLAGKETQYF. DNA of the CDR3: TGTGCCAGCAGCCTCGGACTAGCGGGAAAAGAGACCCAGTACTTC.

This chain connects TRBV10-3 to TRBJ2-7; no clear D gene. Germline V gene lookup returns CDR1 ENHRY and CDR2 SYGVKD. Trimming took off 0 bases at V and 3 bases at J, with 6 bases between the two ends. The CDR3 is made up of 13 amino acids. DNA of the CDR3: TGTGCCATCAGTGAGTCCGGTAACTACGAGCAGTACTTC. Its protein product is CAISESGNYEQYF.

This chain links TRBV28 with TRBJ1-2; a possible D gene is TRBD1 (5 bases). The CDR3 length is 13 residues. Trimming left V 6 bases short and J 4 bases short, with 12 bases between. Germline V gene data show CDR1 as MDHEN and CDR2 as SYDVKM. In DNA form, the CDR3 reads TGTGCCAGCAGACTGGGGGGTCCCTATGGCTACACCTTC. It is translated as CASRLGGPYGYTF.

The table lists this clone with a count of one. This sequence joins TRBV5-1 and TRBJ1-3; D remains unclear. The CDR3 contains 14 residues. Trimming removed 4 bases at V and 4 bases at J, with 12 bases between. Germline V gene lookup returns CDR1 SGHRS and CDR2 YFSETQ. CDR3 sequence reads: CASSRGVTGNTIYF. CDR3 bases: TGCGCCAGCAGCCGCGGGGTAACCGGAAACACCATATATTTT.